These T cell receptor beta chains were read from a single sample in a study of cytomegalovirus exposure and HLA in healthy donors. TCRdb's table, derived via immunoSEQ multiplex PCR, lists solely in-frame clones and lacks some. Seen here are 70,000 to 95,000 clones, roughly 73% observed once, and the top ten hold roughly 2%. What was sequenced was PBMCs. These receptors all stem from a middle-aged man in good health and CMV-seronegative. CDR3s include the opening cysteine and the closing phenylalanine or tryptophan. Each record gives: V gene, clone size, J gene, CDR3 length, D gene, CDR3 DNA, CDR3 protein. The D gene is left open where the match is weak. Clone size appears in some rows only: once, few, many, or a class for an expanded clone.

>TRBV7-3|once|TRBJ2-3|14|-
TGTGCCAGCAGCTTAAGGGACTCGACAGATACGCAGTATTTT
CASSLRDSTDTQYF
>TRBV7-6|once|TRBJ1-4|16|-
TGTGCCAGCAGCCCCGGGTACAGGTCAACTAATGAAAAACTGTTTTTT
CASSPGYRSTNEKLFF
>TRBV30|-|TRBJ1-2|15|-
TGTGCCTGGAGTCCCCCCTCGGGACATCCCTATGGCTACACCTTC
CAWSPPSGHPYGYTF
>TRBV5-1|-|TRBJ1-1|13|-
TGCGCCAGCAGCTTGGAGCAGAACACTGAAGCTTTCTTT
CASSLEQNTEAFF
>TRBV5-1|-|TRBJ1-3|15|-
TGCGCCAGCAGCCGGGACACCGCCCTGGAAAACACCATATATTTT
CASSRDTALENTIYF
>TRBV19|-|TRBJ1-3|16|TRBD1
TGTGCCAGTAGTGAAGGACAGGGTCCCACTGGAAACACCATATATTTT
CASSEGQGPTGNTIYF
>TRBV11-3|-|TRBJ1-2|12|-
TGTGCCAGCAGCGGCTGGGGCGAAGGCTACACCTTC
CASSGWGEGYTF
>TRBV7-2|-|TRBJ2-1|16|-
TGTGCCAGCAGCCTCAACAGGTTAGTGTCCTACAATGAGCAGTTCTTC
CASSLNRLVSYNEQFF
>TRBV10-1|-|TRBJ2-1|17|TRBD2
TGCGCCAGCAGTGAAGGTCGACTAGCGGGGAGGCCCAATGAGCAGTTCTTC
CASSEGRLAGRPNEQFF
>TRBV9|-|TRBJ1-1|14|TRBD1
TGTGCCAGCAGCTCGGGACAGGGGAACACTGAAGCTTTCTTT
CASSSGQGNTEAFF
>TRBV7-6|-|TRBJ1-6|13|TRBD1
TGTGCCAGCAGCCCGGGACAGGGGGTACCCCTCCACTTT
CASSPGQGVPLHF
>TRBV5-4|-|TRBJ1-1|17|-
TGTGCCAGCAGCTTGGCAGTAGGGGCCGTCCAGTCCGCTGAAGCTTTCTTT
CASSLAVGAVQSAEAFF
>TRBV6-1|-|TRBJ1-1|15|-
TGTGCCAGCAGTGAGAAGGGGGGGAGAAACACTGAAGCTTTCTTT
CASSEKGGRNTEAFF
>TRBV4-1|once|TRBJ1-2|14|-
TGCGCCAGCAGCCAAGTAGGACAGACTTATGGCTACACCTTC
CASSQVGQTYGYTF
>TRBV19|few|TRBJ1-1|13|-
TGTGCCAGTAGTATCTTCAGGGCCACTGAAGCTTTCTTT
CASSIFRATEAFF
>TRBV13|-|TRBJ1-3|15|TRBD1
TGTGCCAGCAGCCCAAAGGGGGCTCCTGGAAACACCATATATTTT
CASSPKGAPGNTIYF
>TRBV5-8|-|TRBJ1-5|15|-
TGTGCCAGCAGCTTGGCAAGGACGGCGGGGCAGCCCCAGCATTTT
CASSLARTAGQPQHF
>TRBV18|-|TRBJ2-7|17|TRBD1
TGTGCCAGCTCACCTGGACAGGGGGCAGTTTTATCCTACGAGCAGTACTTC
CASSPGQGAVLSYEQYF
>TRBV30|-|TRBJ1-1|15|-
TGTGCCTGGAGTCACCTTACAGGGTCCAACACTGAAGCTTTCTTT
CAWSHLTGSNTEAFF
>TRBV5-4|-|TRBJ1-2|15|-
TGTGCCAGCAGCTTGGAGCAAGCGGGCCTCTATGGCTACACCTTC
CASSLEQAGLYGYTF
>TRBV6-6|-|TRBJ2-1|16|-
TGTGCCAGCAGTTACTCCCTAGACCGCTCCTACAATGAGCAGTTCTTC
CASSYSLDRSYNEQFF
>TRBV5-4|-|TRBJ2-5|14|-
TGTGCCAGCAGCTTCGGGCAGGGTGGAGAGACCCAGTACTTC
CASSFGQGGETQYF
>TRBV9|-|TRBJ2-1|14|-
TGTGCCAGCAGCCCAAGACAGGTTTTCAATGAGCAGTTCTTC
CASSPRQVFNEQFF
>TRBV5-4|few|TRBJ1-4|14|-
TGTGCCAGCAGCTTGGAGGGAGGGGGTGAAAAACTGTTTTTT
CASSLEGGGEKLFF
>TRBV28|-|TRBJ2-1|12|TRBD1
TGTGCCAGCAGCTCCGACAGGGGGCGGCGGATCTTC
CASSSDRGRRIF
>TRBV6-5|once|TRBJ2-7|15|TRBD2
TGTGCCAGCAGTTACAGCGGCGGGCCCGGGAGGGAGCAGTACTTC
CASSYSGGPGREQYF
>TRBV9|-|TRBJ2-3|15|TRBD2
TGTGCCAGTAGCGGGAGTTCCCCTAACACAGATACGCAGTATTTT
CASSGSSPNTDTQYF
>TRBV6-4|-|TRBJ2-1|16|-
TGTGCCAGCAGTGACAGGGGTAGTAGTGCCTACAATGAGCAGTTCTTC
CASSDRGSSAYNEQFF
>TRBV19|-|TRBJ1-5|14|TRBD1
TGTGCCAGTAGCAGATCGACAGGGAATCAGCCCCAGCATTTT
CASSRSTGNQPQHF
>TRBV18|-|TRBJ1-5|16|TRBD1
TGTGCCAGCTCACGGACAGGTCAAGGTGGCAATCAGCCCCAGCATTTT
CASSRTGQGGNQPQHF
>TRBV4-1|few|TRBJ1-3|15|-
TGCGCCAGCAGCCAAGGGGAAAGGGGTGGAAACACCATATATTTT
CASSQGERGGNTIYF
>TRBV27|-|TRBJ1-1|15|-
TGTGCCAGCAGTTTATCGTACTGGGGAGGGACTGAAGCTTTCTTT
CASSLSYWGGTEAFF
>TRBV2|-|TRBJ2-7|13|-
TGTGCCAGCAGTGGTGAGGTAGACTACGAGCAGTACTTC
CASSGEVDYEQYF
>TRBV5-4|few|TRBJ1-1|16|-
TGTGCCAGCAGCCAGAATACAGGGTACGGGAACACTGAAGCTTTCTTT
CASSQNTGYGNTEAFF